Following are 7 T cell receptor beta chains from one sample sequenced in a study of monozygotic twins with cystic fibrosis listed by TCRdb under 2021. The library was produced with the immunoSEQ multiplex PCR assay. Here the immuneACCESS table is served through TCRdb, limited to in-frame sequences with V and J called. Missing clones are a known gap in these copies; in checked studies unresolved V genes cover under half, and the rest lacks a known reason. The sample table contains roughly 20,000 clones; only one count was recorded for 91% of them. Of the sample, around 1.6% falls within the top ten clones. Input material: blood. The source is a girl aged 2 to 9 with cystic fibrosis.

This chain joins TRBV5-1 and TRBJ1-1, with TRBD1 identical over 8 bases. Germline values: CDR1 SGHRS, CDR2 YFSETQ. This CDR3 is built from 14 residues. The J segment lost 2 bases and the V segment lost 2 bases, leaving 2 bases of the junction unmatched. CDR3 DNA: TGCGCCAGCAGCTTCCAGGGGGCAAACACTGAAGCTTTCTTT. Translated: CASSFQGANTEAFF.

V usage is TRBV7-2 and J usage is TRBJ1-1; 7 bases fit TRBD1. J lost 0 bases, V lost 5 bases, and 6 bases had no gene match. The germline CDR1 and CDR2 sequences are SGHTA and FQGNSA. The CDR3 runs 15 residues. CDR3: CASSQVTGVNTEAFF. CDR3 nucleotide sequence: TGTGCCAGCAGCCAAGTAACAGGGGTGAACACTGAAGCTTTCTTT.

J is TRBJ1-3 and V is TRBV30; no firm D call. V gave up 2 bases and J gave up 0 bases, with 11 bases separating them. This CDR3 region has 15 residues. Per the germline V gene, CDR1 is GTSNPN and CDR2 is SVGIG (reference sequence). CDR3 amino acids: CAWSRWGTSGNTIYF. CDR3 DNA sequence: TGTGCCTGGAGTCGATGGGGAACCTCTGGAAACACCATATATTTT.

The chain employs TRBV7-6 and TRBJ1-5; 12 bases match TRBD1. This CDR3 is built from 16 residues. Germline V gene lookup returns CDR1 SGHVS and CDR2 FNYEAQ. The V and J ends lost 10 bases and 5 bases, in that order; junction bases with no gene match: 12. CDR3 residues: CAIIGTGGGSHQPQHF. The CDR3 DNA follows: TGTGCCATCATCGGGACAGGGGGCGGTTCTCATCAGCCCCAGCATTTT.

The chain uses TRBV29-1 and TRBJ2-7; 7 positions agree with TRBD1. J gave up 2 bases and V 6 bases, and 16 bases lay outside the gene matches. This CDR3 region has 16 residues. CDR1 and CDR2 from the germline V gene are SQVTM and ANQGSEA. The CDR3 is CSVRLRNRGRTYEQYF. CDR3 sequence (DNA): TGCAGCGTCCGATTAAGAAACAGGGGAAGGACCTACGAGCAGTACTTC.

J is TRBJ2-1 and V is TRBV10-2; D uncertain. Trimming left V 10 bases short and J 5 bases short, with 12 bases between. Germline V CDR1 and CDR2: WSHSY, SAAADI. The CDR3 is made up of 12 amino acids. CDR3 bases: TGCGCCATTCGAAGGGCTAACAATGAGCAGTTCTTC. This translates into CAIRRANNEQFF.

The chain uses TRBV7-2 and TRBJ1-5; D is unresolved. V gave up 0 bases and J gave up 4 bases, with 4 bases separating them. The germline gives CDR1 SGHTA, CDR2 FQGNSA. The CDR3 totals 13 residues. In DNA, the CDR3 is TGTGCCAGCAGCTTAGCCCAGAATCAGCCCCAGCATTTT. Amino acid sequence: CASSLAQNQPQHF.